A selection of T cell receptor beta chains follows, all from one sample in a study of neurological immune-mediated disorders. TCRdb ran MiXCR on the 5' RACE reads and lists one entry per CDR3 protein. The sample carries about 55,000 distinct CDR3 sequences, 3% to 4.5% recorded once. Specimen: CD4+ T cells from blood. Receptors were obtained from a woman aged 40 to 49 with multiple sclerosis. Each CDR3 is given with its conserved first and last residue. The D gene is left open where the match is weak. Clone size, where shown, is once, few, many, or a class for clones that have expanded.

d_call	v_call	clone_size	j_call	cdr3_nt	cdr3_aa
NA	TRBV3-1	few	TRBJ2-1	TGTGCCAGCAGCCAAGAACTGCTGGTAGGGGAGCAGTTCTTC	CASSQELLVGEQFF
NA	TRBV20-1	many	TRBJ2-3	TGCAGTGTAGGGGTGAGCACAGATACGCAGTATTTT	CSVGVSTDTQYF
NA	TRBV9	many	TRBJ2-2	TGTGCCAGCAGCGTGCAATCCCTGAACACCGGGGAGCTGTTTTTT	CASSVQSLNTGELFF
TRBD1	TRBV24-1	many	TRBJ2-3	TGTGCCACCAGTGCGCCAGGGGGTATAGATACGCAGTATTTT	CATSAPGGIDTQYF
TRBD1	TRBV4-1	many	TRBJ1-4	TGCGCCAGCAGCCACCCAGGGGGCGAGAAGGAAAAACTGTTTTTT	CASSHPGGEKEKLFF
NA	TRBV10-3	many	TRBJ1-2	TGTGCCATCAGTGGACGACATTATGGCTACACCTTC	CAISGRHYGYTF
NA	TRBV29-1	many	TRBJ1-4	TGCAGCGTTGGAGGGGATGAAAAACTGTTTTTT	CSVGGDEKLFF
TRBD2	TRBV7-8	few	TRBJ2-6	TGTGCCAGCAGCTTAGTCGGACTAGCGGGGGATGGGGCCAACGTCCTGACTTTC	CASSLVGLAGDGANVLTF
NA	TRBV24-1	many	TRBJ2-7	TGTGCCACCAGTGAGAGACAGCTTTACTACGAGCAGTACTTC	CATSERQLYYEQYF
NA	TRBV6-6	many	TRBJ2-7	TGTGCCAGCACCCCGGCAGGGATATACGAGCAGTACTTC	CASTPAGIYEQYF
NA	TRBV13	many	TRBJ1-1	TGTGCCAGCAGCTTCTCTATCGTCCAGGGGCGCCCGTCCAACACTGAAGCTTTCTTT	CASSFSIVQGRPSNTEAFF
NA	TRBV6-6	many	TRBJ1-1	TGTGCCAGCAGTTTGGGAGATTTGAACACTGAAGCTTTCTTT	CASSLGDLNTEAFF
TRBD2	TRBV5-1	many	TRBJ2-1	TGCGCCAGCAGCTTGGGACTAGCGGGTGCCTACAATGAGCAGTTCTTC	CASSLGLAGAYNEQFF
NA	TRBV10-2	many	TRBJ1-1	TGCGCCAGCAGTGAGTCCCGGGACCCGGGGGCCACTGAAGCTTTCTTT	CASSESRDPGATEAFF
NA	TRBV20-1	few	TRBJ2-5	TGCAGTGCTAGTGAGGACCGTCAAGAGACCCAGTACTTC	CSASEDRQETQYF
NA	TRBV7-2	many	TRBJ2-7	TGTGCCAGCAGCTTAGAGGAGAGCTCCTACGAGCAGTACTTC	CASSLEESSYEQYF
NA	TRBV20-1	many	TRBJ2-1	TGCAGTGCTAAACACCTGCGGGATTTTGCCTACAATGAGCAGTTCTTC	CSAKHLRDFAYNEQFF
NA	TRBV27	many	TRBJ1-4	TGTGCCAGCAGTTTCCTGGGACCTTCTGAAAAACTGTTTTTT	CASSFLGPSEKLFF
NA	TRBV3-1	many	TRBJ1-1	TGTGCCAGCAGCCAAGATCCGCCAGGGTGGGGGGCTGAAGCTTTCTTT	CASSQDPPGWGAEAFF
NA	TRBV7-2	many	TRBJ2-1	TGTGCCAGCAGCTTAAGGTCTAGCTTCTCCTACAATGAGCAGTTCTTC	CASSLRSSFSYNEQFF
TRBD1	TRBV6-2/TRBV6-3	many	TRBJ1-4	TGTGCCAGCAGTTCGGACAGGGAGGCAACTAATGAAAAACTGTTTTTT	CASSSDREATNEKLFF
NA	TRBV4-1	many	TRBJ1-1	TGCGCCAGCAGCCAAGAGGTCAGGAGAAACACTGAAGCTTTCTTT	CASSQEVRRNTEAFF
TRBD2	TRBV5-1	many	TRBJ2-7	TGCGCCAGCAGCTTACTAGCGGGGGACCCCTACGAGCAGTACTTC	CASSLLAGDPYEQYF
NA	TRBV15	many	TRBJ2-7	TGTGCCACCAGCAGAGAAGAGGGAAACGAGCAGTACTTC	CATSREEGNEQYF
NA	TRBV5-1	many	TRBJ1-3	TGCGCCAGCAGCCCCGACACCTCTGGAAACACCATATATTTT	CASSPDTSGNTIYF
TRBD2	TRBV24-1	many	TRBJ2-3	TGTGCCACCAGTGGGACTAGCGGGGGGTTCACAGATACGCAGTATTTT	CATSGTSGGFTDTQYF
NA	TRBV5-6	many	TRBJ1-1	TGTGCCAGCAGCTCCGGGACCAAAGTCGATGTGGACACTGAAGCTTTCTTT	CASSSGTKVDVDTEAFF
TRBD1	TRBV4-2	many	TRBJ1-3	TGTGCCAGCAGCCAAGACGCGACAGGGGTTGGAAACACCATATATTTT	CASSQDATGVGNTIYF
NA	TRBV20-1	many	TRBJ2-1	TGCAGTGCCGCGACTTCCACCCTTTTACAGGAGCAGTTCTTC	CSAATSTLLQEQFF
TRBD2	TRBV3-1	many	TRBJ2-3	TGTGCCAGCAGCCGGTCGGGACTAGGGGGAGATACGCAGTATTTT	CASSRSGLGGDTQYF
TRBD1	TRBV10-1	NA	TRBJ2-1	TGCGCCAGCAGTCTTGACAGGGGTTCGCATGAGCAGTTCTTC	CASSLDRGSHEQFF
NA	TRBV6-4	NA	TRBJ1-1	TGTGCCACCAAATGGGGGGCAGTCTGGAACACTGAAGCTTTCTTT	CATKWGAVWNTEAFF
NA	TRBV2	many	TRBJ1-1	TGTGCCAGCACGAGGGTAGAGAACACTGAAGCTTTCTTT	CASTRVENTEAFF
NA	TRBV24-1	many	TRBJ2-3	TGTGCCACCAGTGATGGGTACAGGAACACAGATACGCAGTATTTT	CATSDGYRNTDTQYF
NA	TRBV5-1	many	TRBJ1-3	TGCGCCAGCAGCTTGGGACTGGCCTCTGGAAACACCATATATTTT	CASSLGLASGNTIYF
NA	TRBV3-1	many	TRBJ2-5	TGTGCCAGCAGCCAGATCGGGGTCGGGGAGACCCAGTACTTC	CASSQIGVGETQYF
NA	TRBV6-6	many	TRBJ2-1	TGTGCCAGCTCCCGAGGGAGCTCCTACAATGAGCAGTTCTTC	CASSRGSSYNEQFF
NA	TRBV5-1	many	TRBJ1-1	TGCGCCAGCAGCTTGGACGCGAACACTGAAGCTTTCTTT	CASSLDANTEAFF
NA	TRBV3-1	many	TRBJ2-3	TGTGCCAGCAGCCAAGCGGGGACGGATACGCAGTATTTT	CASSQAGTDTQYF